This TCR beta chain was recorded in a study of identifying expanded T cells in peripheral blood. Libraries were prepared by immunoSEQ multiplex PCR; TCRdb keeps only in-frame clonotypes and omits some of them. Found here are approximately 100,000 clones, about 87% of them singletons; the top ten hold 4%. Germline CDR1 reads SGHNT; CDR2 reads YYREEE (reference sequence). This CDR3 is 13 amino acids long. V dropped 4 bases and J dropped 3 bases, with 10 bases sitting between them. This TCR was recovered from a person between 18 and 75 years old in good health. V gene TRBV5-4 combines with J gene TRBJ1-2; D not resolved. What was sequenced was blood. This CDR3 reads CASSAGGYYGYTF. The CDR3 nucleotides are TGTGCCAGCAGCGCCGGAGGGTACTATGGCTACACCTTC. Looking up the rest from reference TRBV5-4 and TRBJ1-2 gives the full variable domain: ETGVTQSPTHLIKTRGQQVTLRCSSQSGHNTVSWYQQALGQGPQFIFQYYREEENGRGNFPPRFSGLQFPNYSSELNVNALELDDSALYLCASSAGGYYGYTFGSGTRLTVV.